This section outlines one T cell receptor (beta chain) sequence together with its context. The CDR3 loop spans 15 amino acids. TCRdb re-analyzed the 5' RACE reads; it lists each CDR3 protein once, without DNA. In all, the sample yields about 430,000 distinct CDR3 sequences. This sample is drawn from a study of T cells expressing NK-cell markers. Overall study context: The TCR beta repertoires were obtained from sorted CD3+CD56+NKG2C+, CD3+CD56+NKG2C- and CD3+CD56-NKG2C+ T cells. Eight donors were sequenced, seven testing HCMV-seropositive and one testing seronegative.

The rearrangement links TRBV12-3 or TRBV12-4 to TRBJ2-3; with no DNA, the TCRdb D assignment of TRBD2 cannot be verified. Sequencing input: blood T cells: a sorted CD56 or NKG2C T cell subset, CD4+ or CD8+ T cells, or bulk PBMC T cells (not recorded which). The receptor was isolated from a woman between 45 and 60 years old in good health. CDR3 in amino acids: CASSFRGQGPDTQYF.